This entry is about one TCR beta chain. Its antigen is still unknown. The germline V gene encodes CDR1 MNHEY and CDR2 SMNVEV (reference sequence). V lost 6 bases and J 0 bases, leaving 13 bases between the germline ends. The CDR3 runs 15 residues. The authors' processing: Without quality scores, immunoSEQ junctional reads could not be filtered like full-length reads. The data were produced by immunoSEQ multiplex PCR, yet TCRdb's version contains in-frame clones alone and is incomplete. For V, J and clone size, that table is used; D and trimming come from the DNA. The table includes about 2.1 million clones, just over 90% detected once. Selected positively for CCR7 and CD45RO-negative, naive CD8 cells excluded terminally differentiated effector memory CD45RA+ cells. This entry comes from a study of shared clonotypes between healthy human individuals. General study results and limits: Depth was large, yet rarefaction showed that sorted-subset sequencing was incomplete. Sampling used blood alone; tissue repertoires probably differ.

The sample consisted of naive CD8+ T cells from PBMCs. The TCR comes from a man aged 18 to 30 in good health. Some clones in this sample may be carry-over from other donors' samples. The V call is TRBV27, the J call TRBJ2-3, with D possibly TRBD2 on 6 matching bases. CDR3 region: CASSRLRGSTDTQYF. CDR3 in DNA: TGTGCCAGCAGCCGCCTACGGGGGAGCACAGATACGCAGTATTTT.